The 12 T cell receptor beta chains given below trace back to one sample, sequenced in a study of T cell changes during pregnancy in multiple sclerosis (dated by TCRdb to between 2018 and 2020). The library relied on the immunoSEQ multiplex PCR assay. TCRdb provides this immuneACCESS table in a form limited to in-frame rearrangements. Some clones are lacking; in checked studies, under half of them reflect an unresolved V gene, and why the rest are absent is not known. The sample records some 30,000 clones, 90% of which are singletons. About 3.9% of the sample belongs to the ten largest clones. The sample here was CD8+ T cells from peripheral blood mononuclear cells, taken in the second trimester of pregnancy. The receptor source for this set is a female donor with multiple sclerosis, enrolled in a pregnancy study.

The chain combines TRBV15 with TRBJ2-7, with a possible D match to TRBD2 (6 bases). V lost 1 base and J 7 bases, leaving 11 bases between the germline ends. CDR1 LNHNV and CDR2 YYDKDF come from the germline V gene (reference sequence). This CDR3 region has 13 residues. CDR3 sequence: CATSRADGGEQYF. As DNA, the CDR3 is TGTGCCACCAGCAGAGCGGACGGGGGAGAGCAGTACTTC.

The chain links TRBV5-1 to TRBJ2-2, with 10 bases lining up with TRBD1. The CDR3 consists of 17 residues. Unmatched junction bases numbered 4, after V lost 0 bases and J lost 2 bases. CDR1 and CDR2 from the germline V gene are SGHRS and YFSETQ. In DNA, the CDR3 is TGCGCCAGCAGCTTGGTTTGGGACAGGGGTAACACCGGGGAGCTGTTTTTT. Translating it yields CASSLVWDRGNTGELFF.

V usage is TRBV27 and J usage is TRBJ2-2, with D hard to call. The CDR3 runs 13 residues. Trimming removed 2 bases from V and 8 bases from J, with 9 bases in between. From germline, CDR1 is MNHEY and CDR2 SMNVEV (reference sequence). CDR3 in amino acids: CASSLGQSGELFF. For the CDR3, the DNA is TGTGCCAGCAGTTTAGGGCAATCTGGGGAGCTGTTTTTT.

This clone is a singleton in its sample. DNA for the CDR3: TGTGCCAGCAGCTCTCGGGAGGACCAGGGGTGGAATGAGCAGTTCTTC. Its protein product is CASSSREDQGWNEQFF. The V and J genes are TRBV13 and TRBJ2-1; perhaps TRBD2 as D (7 bases). The V and J ends lost 4 bases and 7 bases respectively, with 20 bases between them. This CDR3 region has 16 residues. CDR1 and CDR2 (germline): PRHDT, FYEKMQ (reference sequence).

This chain connects TRBV13 to TRBJ2-2; maybe TRBD1 (5 bases). Trimming shortened V by 2 bases and J by 6 bases, and 10 bases separated the two germline ends. The CDR3 sequence is 14 residues long. The germline V gene encodes CDR1 PRHDT and CDR2 FYEKMQ (reference sequence). This chain's CDR3 is CASSLQGKSGELFF. DNA of the CDR3: TGTGCCAGCAGCTTACAGGGAAAGTCCGGGGAGCTGTTTTTT.

Here the CDR3 DNA reads TGTGCCAGCAGCCTAATAAACAGGGGGGGATTCCAAGAGACCCAGTACTTC. Its translation: CASSLINRGGFQETQYF. The V call is TRBV7-9, the J call TRBJ2-5; perhaps TRBD1 as D (8 bases). V lost 5 bases, J lost 1 base, and 20 bases lay in between. This CDR3 comprises 17 residues. Germline values: CDR1 SEHNR, CDR2 FQNEAQ (reference sequence).

The chain combines TRBV18 with TRBJ1-2; D not resolved. Germline V gene data show CDR1 as KGHSH and CDR2 as LQKENI. V gave up 0 bases and J gave up 8 bases, with 10 bases separating them. The CDR3 has 13 residues. The chain's CDR3 is CASSPPGVGGYTF. In DNA, the CDR3 is TGTGCCAGCTCACCACCGGGCGTTGGGGGCTACACCTTC.

The chain combines TRBV27 with TRBJ1-1, with D perhaps matching TRBD1 (6 bases). Trimming left V 5 bases short and J 7 bases short, with 11 bases between. CDR1 is MNHEY, CDR2 SMNVEV, per germline (reference sequence). This CDR3 is built from 12 residues. CDR3 region: CASSTDRSEAFF. CDR3 nucleotide sequence: TGTGCCAGCAGTACCGACAGGAGTGAAGCTTTCTTT.

The rearrangement links TRBV9 to TRBJ1-1; 12 nucleotides line up with TRBD1. CDR3 length: 17 residues. The V gene end was trimmed by 4 bases and the J gene end by 4 bases; junction bases not matched to a gene: 11. CDR1 and CDR2 from the germline V gene are SGDLS and YYNGEE. The chain's CDR3 is CASSLYPGQGAGTEAFF. The CDR3 region has the DNA TGTGCCAGCAGCCTATATCCGGGACAGGGGGCCGGCACTGAAGCTTTCTTT.

This chain joins TRBV19 and TRBJ2-5, with D perhaps TRBD1 (6 bases). CDR1 is LNHDA, CDR2 SQIVND, per germline (reference sequence). There are 14 residues in the CDR3. Trimming took 5 bases from V and 5 from J, leaving 15 bases between them. In DNA, the CDR3 is TGTGCCAGTAGTGGGGCAGGGGCGGTGGAGACCCAGTACTTC. This gives the protein CASSGAGAVETQYF.

The V and J genes are TRBV27 and TRBJ2-1; maybe TRBD1 (6 bases). V shed 4 bases and J shed 7 bases, with 11 bases lying between them. The CDR3 contains 13 residues. Germline V gene sequence: CDR1 MNHEY, CDR2 SMNVEV (reference sequence). The CDR3, as DNA: TGTGCCAGCAGTTATGATAGGGGGAATGAGCAGTTCTTC. Protein sequence: CASSYDRGNEQFF.

This clone was counted a few times. The V gene is TRBV28, the J gene TRBJ2-7, with TRBD1 matching 11 bases. The trim removed 4 bases at V and 4 bases at J, leaving 6 bases unmatched. This CDR3 has 15 residues. CDR1 and CDR2 from the germline V gene are MDHEN and SYDVKM. CDR3 region: CASSSGGQGEYEQYF. The CDR3 bases are TGTGCCAGCAGTTCGGGGGGACAGGGGGAATACGAGCAGTACTTC.